This paragraph reports one T cell receptor beta chain. This sample is drawn from a study of T-cell reconstitution after alpha-beta-depleted transplantation in children. Researchers prepared the TCRbeta library using unique molecular identifiers, the study reports. TCRdb analysed the PCR reads with MiXCR anew, one entry per CDR3 protein. The sample yields around 680,000 distinct CDR3 sequences, 16% seen once. In germline, CDR1 is SGHTA, CDR2 FQGNSA. This CDR3 has 17 residues. V lost 4 bases and J lost 6; bases outside the gene matches: 15. The specimen was PBMCs from the stem cell graft donor, collected from the stem cell graft. The receptor's source is a human donor who donated a stem cell graft to a child with acute myeloid leukemia. V is TRBV7-2 and J is TRBJ2-4, with 7 bases aligning to TRBD1. This CDR3 is CASSSQTGTEDLNIQYF. The CDR3 bases are TGTGCCAGCAGCTCTCAAACCGGGACAGAGGATTTAAACATTCAGTACTTC.